The clone carrying this TCR beta chain appeared many times. Its matching antigen is unknown. This entry is derived from a study of T-cell reconstitution after alpha-beta-depleted transplantation in children. Study-wide points: Hyperexpanded clones declined; after one year, newly produced T cells mostly supplied diversity. Elevated TCRbeta diversity at day 60 was traced, in some patients, to surviving recipient T cells and thymic progenitors. It was reported that alpha-beta T cells came from several hundred expanded graft clones (about two months after transplant).

Per the germline V gene, CDR1 is SGHRS and CDR2 is YFSETQ. The V gene end was trimmed by 4 bases and the J gene end by 7 bases; junction bases not matched to a gene: 7. This CDR3 spans 14 amino acids. For TCRbeta, the library was prepared with unique molecular identifiers. MiXCR, run by TCRdb on the PCR reads, gives a single entry per CDR3 protein. Among over 200,000 distinct CDR3 sequences listed, under 13% were seen once. The chain links TRBV5-1 to TRBJ2-2; 7 bases agree with TRBD1. The TCR comes from a child less than two years old with acute myeloid leukemia, due to receive a stem cell transplant. The sample here was PBMCs, taken before TCRalphabeta/CD19-depleted stem cell transplant. Here the CDR3 reads CASSPDRENGELFF. The CDR3 DNA is TGCGCCAGCAGCCCTGACAGGGAGAACGGGGAGCTGTTTTTT.